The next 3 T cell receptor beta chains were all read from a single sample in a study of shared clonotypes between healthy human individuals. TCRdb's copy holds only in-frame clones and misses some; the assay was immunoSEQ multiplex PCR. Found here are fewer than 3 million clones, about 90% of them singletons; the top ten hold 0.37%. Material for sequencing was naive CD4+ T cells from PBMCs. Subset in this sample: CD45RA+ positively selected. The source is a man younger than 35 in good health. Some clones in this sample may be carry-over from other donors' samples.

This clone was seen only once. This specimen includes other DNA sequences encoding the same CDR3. The CDR3 region has the DNA TGTGCCAGCAGGAGGACTGGTGGAGCCTACGAGCAGTACTTC. Translation gives CASRRTGGAYEQYF. The V and J genes are TRBV28 and TRBJ2-7, with a weak D call TRBD2 (5 bases). The CDR3 spans 14 residues. Germline V gene sequence: CDR1 MDHEN, CDR2 SYDVKM. The V gene lost 6 bases and the J gene lost 2 bases, with 14 bases spanning the gap. Drawing the rest from reference TRBV28 and TRBJ2-7, the complete variable domain is DVKVTQSSRYLVKRTGEKVFLECVQDMDHENMFWYRQDPGLGLRLIYFSYDVKMKEKGDIPEGYSVSREKKERFSLILESASTNQTSMYLCASRRTGGAYEQYFGPGTRLTVT.

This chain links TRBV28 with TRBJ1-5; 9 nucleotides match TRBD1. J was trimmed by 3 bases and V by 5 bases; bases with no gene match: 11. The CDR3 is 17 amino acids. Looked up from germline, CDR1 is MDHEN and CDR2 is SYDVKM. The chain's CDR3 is CASSHTGTGSPNQPQHF. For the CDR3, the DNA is TGTGCCAGCAGTCACACCGGGACAGGGTCCCCCAATCAGCCCCAGCATTTT.

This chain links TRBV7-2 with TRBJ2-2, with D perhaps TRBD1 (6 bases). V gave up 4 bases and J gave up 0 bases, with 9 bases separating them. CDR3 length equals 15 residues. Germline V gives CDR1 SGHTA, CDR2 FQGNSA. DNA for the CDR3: TGTGCCAGCAGCTCGGGACACTCGAACACCGGGGAGCTGTTTTTT. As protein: CASSSGHSNTGELFF.